This T cell receptor (beta chain) derives from a study of T cell responses to AZD1222 COVID-19 vaccine (dated by TCRdb to the early 2020s). Context from the whole study: TCR sequencing was performed for 230 to 250 trial participants, of whom roughly 200 were given two doses of AZD1222 and approximately 25 were given two doses of MenACWY control vaccine. Trial participants were enrolled by age into 18-55, 56-69 and 70-plus year subgroups, with roughly 160, 29 and 62 TCR-sequenced participants respectively. The study at large found these results: The 56-69-year group was small, and its depth increase did not reach significance, likely because of low power. After two AZD1222 doses, spike-specific TCR breadth and depth were significantly higher than at day 0 and than in MenACWY recipients. No day 14 peak-response samples were available, so repertoires were characterized only after the peak T cell response. Vaccine-associated CD4 TCRs spanned the whole spike protein, with dominant responses in regions 160-218 and 743-854. Conclusions about previously exposed vaccinees are limited, since just five or six AZD1222 recipients were seropositive for SARS-CoV-2 at baseline. Nearly half of unique spike-specific TCRs reportedly recognized epitopes outside regions mutated in the B.1.351 and B.1.1.7 variants. Most participants were white British and females outnumbered males, and the authors suggested that clonal diversity may have been underestimated.

The germline V gene yields MDHEN for CDR1 and SYDVKM for CDR2. V is shortened by 6 bases, J by 3 bases, and the region joining them spans 14 bases. Reading from cysteine to phenylalanine, the CDR3 counts 14 amino acids. Left in the record is the CDR3 DNA by itself, 42 bases read in frame from the first base. The time point label, as the study defines it: about 28 days (+/-7) after the second vaccine dose. AZD1222 recipients with second doses at about 4 weeks or about 12 weeks were pooled, because spike-specific TCR depth and breadth did not differ between schedules. The vaccinee samples were drawn from two UK trials, COV001 and COV002, one of which was a single-blind randomized controlled phase 2/3 trial testing AZD1222 (ChAdOx1 nCoV-19) in healthy adults. For TCRbeta chain sequencing, PBMC samples from trial participants were taken at day 0 and at day 28 after the second dose. The CDR3 regions of human TCRbeta chains were analyzed by immunosequencing. For the original study's pipeline: Repertoire TCRs were matched against a reference library of SARS-CoV-2-specific TCRs generated with the MIRA antigen-specificity platform. Breadth was defined as the fraction of unique TCRs that were SARS-CoV-2-associated. Depth was defined as the fraction of total T cells that were SARS-CoV-2-associated. Using the MIRA data, each spike-specific TCR was mapped to the spike region that the TCR reacts to and placed in a CD4 or CD8 class. Log10-transformed breadth and depth values were compared by one-way ANOVA with Sidak's multiple comparisons tests. TCRdb stores this immuneACCESS table with in-frame sequences only. Part of the clones is absent; in the studies checked, under half of the shortfall reflects unresolved V genes, and no reason is known for the rest. The V and J calls and clone size were taken over from that table, and D and trimming were inferred from the DNA. Across this sample there are 190,000 or so clones, with approximately 93% seen only once. Around 1% of the sample belongs to the ten largest clones.

In its sample, this clone was seen once. Its target antigen remains unknown. It has no much larger one-base neighbor in the sample; base qualities were not kept. Recombination connected TRBV28 to TRBJ1-2; D gene: possibly TRBD1, on 6 matching bases. The source is an adult who received the AZD1222 COVID-19 vaccine. Specimen: peripheral blood, collected 28 days after the second AZD1222 dose. Here the CDR3 is given as CASRQGSRDYGYTF. In nucleotide form, the sequence is TGTGCCAGCAGGCAGGGGTCCCGGGACTATGGCTACACCTTC.